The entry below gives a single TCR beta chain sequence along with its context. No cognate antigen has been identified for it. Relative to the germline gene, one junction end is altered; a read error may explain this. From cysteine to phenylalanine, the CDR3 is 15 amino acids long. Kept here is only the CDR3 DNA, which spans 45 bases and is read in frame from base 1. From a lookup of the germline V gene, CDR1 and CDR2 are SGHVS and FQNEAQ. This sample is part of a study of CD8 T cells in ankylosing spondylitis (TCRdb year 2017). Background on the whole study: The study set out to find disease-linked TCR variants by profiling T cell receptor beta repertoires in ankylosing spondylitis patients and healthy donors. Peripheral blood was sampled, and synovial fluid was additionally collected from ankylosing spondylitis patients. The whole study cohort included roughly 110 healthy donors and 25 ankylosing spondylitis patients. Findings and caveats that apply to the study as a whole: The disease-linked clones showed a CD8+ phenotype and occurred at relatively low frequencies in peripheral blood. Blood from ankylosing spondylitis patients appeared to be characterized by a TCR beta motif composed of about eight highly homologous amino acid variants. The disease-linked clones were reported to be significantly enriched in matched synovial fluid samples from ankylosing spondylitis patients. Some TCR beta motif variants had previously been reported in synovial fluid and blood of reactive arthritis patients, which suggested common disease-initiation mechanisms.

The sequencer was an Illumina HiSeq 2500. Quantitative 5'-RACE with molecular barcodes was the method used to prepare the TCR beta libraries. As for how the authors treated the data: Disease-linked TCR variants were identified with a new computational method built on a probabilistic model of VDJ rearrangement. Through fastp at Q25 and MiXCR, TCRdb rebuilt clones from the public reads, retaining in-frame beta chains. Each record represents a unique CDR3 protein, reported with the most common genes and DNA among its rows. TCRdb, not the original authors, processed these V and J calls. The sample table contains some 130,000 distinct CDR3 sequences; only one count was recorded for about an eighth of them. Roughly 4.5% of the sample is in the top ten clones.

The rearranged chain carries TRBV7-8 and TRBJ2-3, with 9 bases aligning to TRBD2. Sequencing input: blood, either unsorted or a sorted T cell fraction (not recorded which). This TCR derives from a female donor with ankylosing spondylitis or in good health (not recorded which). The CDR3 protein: CAGSSRGGATDTQYF. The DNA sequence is TGTGCCGGCAGCTCCCGCGGGGGGGCGACAGATACGCAGTATTTT.